Below are 29 T cell receptor beta chains sequenced from a single sample in a study of shared clonotypes between healthy human individuals. The naive CD8 population came from CD45RO-negative cells selected for CCR7, without terminally differentiated effector memory CD45RA+ cells. Sequencing used immunoSEQ multiplex PCR; TCRdb keeps in-frame clones, though not all of them. The table records hundreds of thousands of clones, about 91% of them present only once. Material: naive CD8+ T cells sorted from blood. The source of these receptors is a man aged 30-40 years in good health.

The count of this clone is one. This rearrangement joins TRBV28 to TRBJ2-7; TRBD1 aligns across 8 bases. CDR3 length: 16 residues. J gave up 0 bases and V 4 bases, and 8 bases lay outside the gene matches. Germline loops: CDR1 MDHEN, CDR2 SYDVKM. As DNA, the CDR3 is TGTGCCAGCAGTTCCCCCGGGACAGGTCCCTCCTACGAGCAGTACTTC. Its protein product is CASSSPGTGPSYEQYF.

This chain connects TRBV7-8 to TRBJ2-5; 7 nucleotides match TRBD1. V shed 5 bases, J shed 3 bases, and the junction held 12 bases outside the gene matches. The CDR3 covers 16 residues. Germline V gene data show CDR1 as SGHVS and CDR2 as FQNEAQ. CDR3 protein: CASSTDRSSGEETQYF. CDR3 sequence (DNA): TGTGCCAGCAGCACGGACAGGTCATCCGGGGAAGAGACCCAGTACTTC. The whole variable domain, filled in from reference TRBV7-8 and TRBJ2-5, reads GAGVSQSPRYKVAKRGQDVALRCDPISGHVSLFWYQQALGQGPEFLTYFQNEAQLDKSGLPSDRFFAERPEGSVSTLKIQRTQQEDSAVYLCASSTDRSSGEETQYFGPGTRLLVL.

This chain joins TRBV5-1 and TRBJ1-2; 9 bases line up with TRBD1. CDR3 length: 16 residues. Germline V lookup: CDR1 SGHRS, CDR2 YFSETQ. V was pared by 4 bases and J by 6 bases, with 13 bases of the junction left unmatched. The CDR3 here is CASSRPRDREDNGYTF. The CDR3 nucleotides read TGCGCCAGCAGCCGCCCCAGGGACAGGGAGGATAATGGCTACACCTTC.

V usage is TRBV10-3 and J usage is TRBJ1-4; D is unresolved. Trimming took 4 bases from V and 4 from J, leaving 7 bases between them. The CDR3 sequence is 13 residues long. CDR1 and CDR2 from the germline V gene are ENHRY and SYGVKD. Written as DNA, the CDR3 is TGTGCCATCAGTGCGGGAGGTAATGAAAAACTGTTTTTT. This translates into CAISAGGNEKLFF.

The chain links TRBV4-3 to TRBJ2-1; possibly TRBD2 for D (6 bases). The CDR3 totals 17 residues. The germline V gene encodes CDR1 LGHNA and CDR2 YSLEER. V gave up 1 base and J gave up 4 bases, with 17 bases separating them. The CDR3 nucleotides read TGCGCCAGCAGCCAAGTGGGGGTAGCGGATGAATACAATGAGCAGTTCTTC. Encoded protein: CASSQVGVADEYNEQFF.

The V and J genes are TRBV4-1 and TRBJ2-7, with D possibly being TRBD1 (6 bases). This CDR3 spans 14 amino acids. Germline V lookup: CDR1 MGHRA, CDR2 YSYEKL. V lost 0 bases to trimming and J lost 3 bases, with 9 bases between them. The CDR3 coding sequence is TGCGCCAGCAGCCAAGAAAACAGGGACTACGAGCAGTACTTC. Residues: CASSQENRDYEQYF.

The gene calls are TRBV29-1 and TRBJ2-6; D might be TRBD1 (6 bases). Trimming left V 6 bases short and J 0 bases short, with 12 bases between. This CDR3 has 15 amino acids. From germline, CDR1 is SQVTM and CDR2 ANQGSEA. The CDR3 loop is CSVQGIFSGANVLTF. DNA for the CDR3: TGCAGCGTCCAGGGGATATTCTCTGGGGCCAACGTCCTGACTTTC.

The CDR3: CASSLALGGNTEAFF. The CDR3 DNA reads TGTGCCAGCAGCTTAGCGCTGGGCGGGAACACTGAAGCTTTCTTT. The chain has TRBV7-2 and TRBJ1-1; D unresolved. Germline V gives CDR1 SGHTA, CDR2 FQGNSA. The CDR3 consists of 15 residues. V dropped 0 bases and J dropped 1 base, with 9 bases sitting between them.

This chain connects TRBV6-5 to TRBJ1-2; D may be TRBD1 (5 bases). The CDR3 is made up of 14 amino acids. With 4 bases removed from V and 3 bases from J, the gap between germline ends came to 12 bases. Germline V gene lookup returns CDR1 MNHEY and CDR2 SVGAGI. The CDR3 DNA sequence: TGTGCCAGCAGTTGGGGGGAGGGCGACTATGGCTACACCTTC. Protein sequence: CASSWGEGDYGYTF.

This chain connects TRBV5-1 to TRBJ2-5, with 7 bases matching TRBD1. The CDR3 has 17 residues. Germline V CDR1 and CDR2: SGHRS, YFSETQ. Trimming took 4 bases from V and 1 from J; bases not matched to a gene: 13. The chain's CDR3 is CASSPTLGQILQETQYF. As DNA, the CDR3 is TGCGCCAGCAGCCCCACTCTGGGACAGATCCTCCAAGAGACCCAGTACTTC.

V is TRBV14 and J is TRBJ2-7; 7 positions agree with TRBD2. In germline, CDR1 is SGHDN, CDR2 FVKESK. V lost 4 bases, J lost 0 bases, and 6 bases stayed unmatched. The CDR3 totals 15 residues. The CDR3 here is CASSPLAGSSYEQYF. Here the CDR3 DNA reads TGTGCCAGCAGCCCTTTAGCGGGTTCCTCCTACGAGCAGTACTTC.

The chain joins TRBV5-4 to TRBJ2-7; maybe TRBD2 (5 bases). The CDR3 is 14 amino acids. Trimming took off 2 bases at V and 2 bases at J, with 11 bases between the two ends. Germline CDR1 is SGHNT and CDR2 is YYREEE (reference sequence). In nucleotides, the CDR3 is TGTGCCAGCAGCTTCGCGGGTCCCACCTACGAGCAGTACTTC. Translated: CASSFAGPTYEQYF.

This rearrangement joins TRBV6-5 to TRBJ1-1; no firm D call. CDR3 size: 12 residues. Germline loops: CDR1 MNHEY, CDR2 SVGAGI. V lost 8 bases to trimming and J lost 7 bases, with 14 bases between them. CDR3 nucleotide sequence: TGTGCCAGCGGTGCAAGCGGAAATGAAGCTTTCTTT. Translated, it gives CASGASGNEAFF.

The rearrangement joins TRBV13 to TRBJ2-7; 11 bases map to TRBD1. V gave up 4 bases and J gave up 4 bases; unmatched junction bases: 3. The CDR3 covers 14 residues. CDR1 PRHDT and CDR2 FYEKMQ come from the germline V gene (reference sequence). This chain's CDR3 is CASSSGTGGYEQYF. The CDR3 DNA sequence: TGTGCCAGCAGCTCGGGGACAGGGGGGTACGAGCAGTACTTC.

V and J are TRBV30 and TRBJ2-7, with 11 bases aligning to TRBD2. Germline CDR1 GTSNPN, CDR2 SVGIG (reference sequence). The V segment lost 3 bases and the J segment 0 bases; nucleotides outside the gene matches: 4. The CDR3 is 15 amino acids. The CDR3 coding sequence is TGTGCCTGGAGACCGGGACTAGCGGACTCCTACGAGCAGTACTTC. It is translated as CAWRPGLADSYEQYF. Based on the CDR3 plus reference TRBV30 and TRBJ2-7, the full variable domain is SQTIHQWPATLVQPVGSPLSLECTVEGTSNPNLYWYRQAAGRGLQLLFYSVGIGQISSEVPQNLSASRPQDRQFILSSKKLLLSDSGFYLCAWRPGLADSYEQYFGPGTRLTVT.

The gene calls are TRBV11-2 and TRBJ2-1, with D possibly being TRBD1 (6 bases). V was cut by 1 base and J by 0 bases, with 10 bases left in between. The CDR3 is 16 amino acids. The germline CDR1 and CDR2 sequences are SGHAT and FQNNGV. CDR3: CASSLAGVSSYNEQFF. DNA of the CDR3: TGTGCCAGCAGCTTAGCAGGGGTGAGCTCCTACAATGAGCAGTTCTTC. The entire variable domain, with the rest obtained from reference TRBV11-2 and TRBJ2-1, is as follows: EAGVAQSPRYKIIEKRQSVAFWCNPISGHATLYWYQQILGQGPKLLIQFQNNGVVDDSQLPKDRFSAERLKGVDSTLKIQPAKLEDSAVYLCASSLAGVSSYNEQFFGPGTRLTVL.

The chain carries TRBV2 and TRBJ2-3, with TRBD2 as a possible D gene (5 bases). CDR3 length: 15 residues. The ends were cut back, 5 bases at V and 7 bases at J, with 19 bases in the middle. Germline V lookup: CDR1 SNHLY, CDR2 FYNNEI. CDR3 bases: TGTGCCAGCAGTACCCGTATGGCGGGTACGCATACGCAGTATTTT. Residues: CASSTRMAGTHTQYF.

The J gene is TRBJ2-7, the V gene TRBV7-6; D possibly corresponds to TRBD2 (5 bases). Per the germline V gene, CDR1 is SGHVS and CDR2 is FNYEAQ. The CDR3 spans 14 residues. The V end lost 0 bases, the J end lost 2 bases, and 8 bases lay between the germline ends. The CDR3 DNA reads as TGTGCCAGCAGCTTAGCAACCGGGGCCTACGAGCAGTACTTC. This translates into CASSLATGAYEQYF. The complete variable domain, with remaining parts taken from reference TRBV7-6 and TRBJ2-7, reads GAGVSQSPRYKVTKRGQDVALRCDPISGHVSLYWYRQALGQGPEFLTYFNYEAQQDKSGLPNDRFSAERPEGSISTLTIQRTEQRDSAMYRCASSLATGAYEQYFGPGTRLTVT.

The chain recombines TRBV13 with TRBJ2-1, with D unresolved. Germline loops: CDR1 PRHDT, CDR2 FYEKMQ (reference sequence). V shed 4 bases and J shed 1 base, with 17 bases lying between them. The CDR3 loop spans 17 amino acids. This chain's CDR3 is CASSYPREDPSYNEQFF. The DNA for the CDR3 is TGTGCCAGCAGCTACCCCCGAGAGGACCCATCCTACAATGAGCAGTTCTTC.

The J gene is TRBJ2-2, the V gene TRBV7-2; either TRBD1 or TRBD2 may fit D (6 bases each). The CDR3 runs to 17 residues. CDR1 is SGHTA and CDR2 is FQGNSA in the germline V gene. Trimming took off 4 bases at V and 0 bases at J, with 15 bases between the two ends. In DNA, the CDR3 is TGTGCCAGCAGCTCCCCCCGCGGGACACCGAACACCGGGGAGCTGTTTTTT. Encoded protein: CASSSPRGTPNTGELFF.

The gene calls are TRBV30 and TRBJ2-1; unclear D gene. Germline V CDR1 and CDR2: GTSNPN, SVGIG (reference sequence). CDR3 length equals 16 residues. V was trimmed by 1 base and J by 3 bases, leaving 16 bases between them. The CDR3 reads CAWSASPWVDYNEQFF. In DNA, the CDR3 is TGTGCCTGGAGTGCCTCTCCTTGGGTGGACTACAATGAGCAGTTCTTC.

The gene calls are TRBV9 and TRBJ1-3; TRBD1 matches 10 bases. V lost 2 bases, J lost 6 bases, and 8 bases stayed unmatched. CDR1 SGDLS and CDR2 YYNGEE come from the germline V gene. The CDR3 is 16 residues long. As DNA, the CDR3 is TGTGCCAGCAGCGTCCCCCGACAGGGGGCTGAAAACACCATATATTTT. Translation: CASSVPRQGAENTIYF.

V gene TRBV19 combines with J gene TRBJ1-5; tentatively, D is TRBD1 (6 bases). The CDR3 is 14 amino acids. Trimming removed 3 bases at V and 9 bases at J, with 15 bases between. CDR1 is LNHDA, CDR2 SQIVND, per germline (reference sequence). This CDR3 reads CASSMAAEGGPQHF. CDR3 DNA sequence: TGTGCCAGTAGTATGGCCGCCGAGGGGGGGCCCCAGCATTTT.

The chain employs TRBV4-1 and TRBJ2-1, with D perhaps TRBD1 or TRBD2 (6 bases each). The germline gives CDR1 MGHRA, CDR2 YSYEKL. The CDR3 extends over 14 amino acids. Trimming stripped 2 bases from V and 8 bases from J, with 13 bases between. CDR3 loop: CASSQKGGNDEQFF. The CDR3 DNA sequence: TGCGCCAGCAGCCAAAAAGGGGGGAACGATGAGCAGTTCTTC.

The J gene is TRBJ2-7, the V gene TRBV7-9; no clear D. Germline CDR1 SEHNR, CDR2 FQNEAQ (reference sequence). Trimming took 4 bases from V and 7 from J, leaving 11 bases between them. This CDR3 has 12 amino acids. The CDR3 protein is CASSSLGLEQYF. CDR3 DNA sequence: TGTGCCAGCAGCTCCCTTGGTTTAGAGCAGTACTTC.

The chain is built from TRBV21-1 and TRBJ1-1. TRBV21-1 is reported as a pseudogene. This CDR3 spans 14 amino acids. CDR3 amino acids: CASMVRGEGTEAFF. The CDR3, as DNA: TGTGCCAGCATGGTTCGGGGGGAGGGCACTGAAGCTTTCTTT.

About this clone: The same CDR3 arises from other DNA sequences in this sample as well. The rearrangement joins TRBV11-2 to TRBJ2-1; the D is unclear. Trimming took off 5 bases at V and 3 bases at J, with 2 bases between the two ends. The germline CDR1 and CDR2 sequences are SGHAT and FQNNGV. The CDR3 consists of 11 residues. DNA of the CDR3: TGTGCCAGCAGCATCTACAATGAGCAGTTCTTC. The encoded protein is CASSIYNEQFF.

This clone was detected once. The rearrangement uses TRBV6-4 and TRBJ2-2; no clear D gene. CDR1 and CDR2 from the germline V gene are MRHNA and SNTAGT. The length of the CDR3 is 15 residues. V lost 10 bases and J 6 bases, leaving 21 bases between the germline ends. CDR3 in DNA: TGTGCCACTCCGGGCGAACGGAGCTGCCCCGGGGAGCTGTTTTTT. Translated: CATPGERSCPGELFF.

This chain joins TRBV7-9 and TRBJ2-7, with TRBD2 as a possible D gene (5 bases). Germline V gene lookup returns CDR1 SEHNR and CDR2 FQNEAQ (reference sequence). V shed 1 base and J shed 2 bases, with 15 bases lying between them. The CDR3 extends over 16 amino acids. CDR3 bases: TGTGCCAGCAGCTTAGGTGGAGGAGAAAAAACCTACGAGCAGTACTTC. It yields the protein CASSLGGGEKTYEQYF.